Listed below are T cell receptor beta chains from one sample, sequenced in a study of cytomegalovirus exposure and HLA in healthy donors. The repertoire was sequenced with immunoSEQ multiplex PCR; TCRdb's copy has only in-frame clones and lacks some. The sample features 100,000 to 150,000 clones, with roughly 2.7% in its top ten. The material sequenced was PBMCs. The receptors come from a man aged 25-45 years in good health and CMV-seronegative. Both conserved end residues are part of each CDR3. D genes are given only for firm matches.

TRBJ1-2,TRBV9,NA,TGTGCCAGCAGCGTAGGGGCAGACACTTATGGCTACACCTTC,CASSVGADTYGYTF
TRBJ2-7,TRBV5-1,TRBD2,TGCGCCAGCAGCTTTTCGGCGGGAGTAAGCTACGAGCAGTACTTC,CASSFSAGVSYEQYF
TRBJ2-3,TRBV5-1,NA,TGCGCCAGCAGCTTGGGGCCCGAACTAACAGATACGCAGTATTTT,CASSLGPELTDTQYF
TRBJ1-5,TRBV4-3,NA,TGCGCCAGCAGCCAAGGAAGGTTGGAGGGGTTCGATCAGCCCCAGCATTTT,CASSQGRLEGFDQPQHF
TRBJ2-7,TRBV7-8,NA,TGTGCCAGCAGCTTGACTGCCTCCTACGAGCAGTACTTC,CASSLTASYEQYF
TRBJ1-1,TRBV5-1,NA,TGCGCCAGCAGCCCGGACGGGACTCTGGAAGCTTTCTTT,CASSPDGTLEAFF
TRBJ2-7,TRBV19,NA,TGTGCCAGTAGTATCCAAGACAGTTCCTACGAGCAGTACTTC,CASSIQDSSYEQYF
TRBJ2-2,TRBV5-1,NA,TGCGCCAGCAGCTTGAAAGTAGAATCGACCGGGGAGCTGTTTTTT,CASSLKVESTGELFF
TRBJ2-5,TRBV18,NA,TGTGCCAGCTCTCGCGGTTTGGCCGAGACCCAGTACTTC,CASSRGLAETQYF
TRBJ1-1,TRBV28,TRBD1,TGTGCCAGCAGTTATGGGACAGGGCATGAAGCTTTCTTT,CASSYGTGHEAFF
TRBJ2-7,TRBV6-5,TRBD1,TGTGCCAGCAGCACACAGGGGAACTCCTACGAGCAGTACTTC,CASSTQGNSYEQYF
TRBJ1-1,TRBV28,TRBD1,TGTGCCAGCAGTTTCTATGGGACAGACGATACGAACACTGAAGCTTTCTTT,CASSFYGTDDTNTEAFF
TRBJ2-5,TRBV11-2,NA,TGTGCCAGCAGCCACAATCCGGGAGTAGGAGAGACCCAGTACTTC,CASSHNPGVGETQYF
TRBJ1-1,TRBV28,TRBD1,TGTGCCAGCAGAAAAACAGGGGGCGCGAACACTGAAGCTTTCTTT,CASRKTGGANTEAFF
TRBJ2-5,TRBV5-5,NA,TGTGCCAGCAGCGAGAGACCCGGACAGTACGAGACCCAGTACTTC,CASSERPGQYETQYF
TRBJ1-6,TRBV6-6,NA,TGTGCCAGCGGGGCACAAAGACTTAATTCACCCCTCCACTTT,CASGAQRLNSPLHF
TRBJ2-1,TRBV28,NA,TGTGCCAGCACTGCAGCCGGGACTTCGCTAAATGAGCAGTTCTTC,CASTAAGTSLNEQFF
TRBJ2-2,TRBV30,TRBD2,TGTGCCGGGACTAGCGGTAACACCGGGGAGCTGTTTTTT,CAGTSGNTGELFF
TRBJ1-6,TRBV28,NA,TGTGCCAGCGTACCCCGAGGTCGCCTCAATTCACCCCTCCACTTT,CASVPRGRLNSPLHF
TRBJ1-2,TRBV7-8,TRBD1,TGTGCCAGCAGCTTAAACAGGGGGCCGAACTATGGCTACACCTTC,CASSLNRGPNYGYTF
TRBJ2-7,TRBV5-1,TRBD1,TGCGCCAGCAGCTTGACAGGGGCCTATAGTGAGCAGTACTTC,CASSLTGAYSEQYF
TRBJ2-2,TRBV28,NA,TGTGCCAGCAGTTTACGAGAGACCGGGGAGCTGTTTTTT,CASSLRETGELFF
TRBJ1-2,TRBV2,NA,TGTGCCAGCAGTGCCACAAACTATGGCTACACCTTC,CASSATNYGYTF
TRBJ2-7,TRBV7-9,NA,TGTGCCAGCAGTCCTCTAGCAATCGGATCCTACGAGCAGTACTTC,CASSPLAIGSYEQYF
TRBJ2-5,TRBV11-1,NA,TGTGCCAGCAGCTTAATCAGGGAGACCCAGTACTTC,CASSLIRETQYF
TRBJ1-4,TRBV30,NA,TGTGCCTGGAGTGGGACATCTAAGAATGAAAAACTGTTTTTT,CAWSGTSKNEKLFF
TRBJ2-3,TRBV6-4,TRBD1,TGTGCCAGCAGTGACAAAGGGACAGCTTCAGATACGCAGTATTTT,CASSDKGTASDTQYF